This entry features one TCR beta chain sequence. Its matching antigen is unknown. The sample comes from a study of response to subunit inactivated influenza vaccine. The CDR3 consists of 14 residues. Trimming removed 2 bases from V and 6 bases from J; junction bases left unmatched: 5. Per germline, CDR1 DFQATT and CDR2 SNEGSKA (reference sequence). Study-wide findings and caveats: Authors proposed each seasonal influenza vaccination draws in few new T cells.

TCRdb reanalysed the RT-PCR reads using MiXCR and keeps one entry per CDR3 protein. The data contain 550,000 to 800,000 distinct CDR3 sequences, 14% of them singletons. The clonotype was recovered from a man aged 50-60 years who received an inactivated influenza vaccine. The source material was PBMCs from blood, sampled roughly 15 days before vaccination. The V gene is TRBV20-1, the J gene TRBJ2-7; 12 positions match TRBD1. CDR3 residues: CSARTGTGGGEQYF. CDR3 DNA: TGCAGTGCTAGAACCGGGACAGGGGGCGGCGAGCAGTACTTC.